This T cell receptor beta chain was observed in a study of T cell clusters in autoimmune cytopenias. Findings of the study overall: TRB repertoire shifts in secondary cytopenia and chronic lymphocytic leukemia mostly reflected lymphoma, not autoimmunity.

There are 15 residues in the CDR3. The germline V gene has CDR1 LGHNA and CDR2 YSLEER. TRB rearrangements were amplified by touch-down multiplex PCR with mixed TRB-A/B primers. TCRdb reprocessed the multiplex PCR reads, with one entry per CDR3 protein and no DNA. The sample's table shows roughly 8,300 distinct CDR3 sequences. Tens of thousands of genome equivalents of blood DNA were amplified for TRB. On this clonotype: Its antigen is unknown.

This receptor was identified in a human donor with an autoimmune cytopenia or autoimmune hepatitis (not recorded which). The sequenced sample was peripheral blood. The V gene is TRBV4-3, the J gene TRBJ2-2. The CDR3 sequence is CASSQEAFLAGELFF.